Following are 15 T cell receptor beta chains from one sample sequenced in a study of T-cell memory formation after mild COVID-19. TCRdb independently ran MiXCR on the 5' RACE reads; one entry per CDR3 protein. The sample lists 260,000 or so distinct CDR3 sequences, 16% occurring once. Sequenced sample: PBMCs or a T cell subset sorted from them (not recorded which). The receptors derive from a young man who had mild COVID-19 (a few samples of this study predate the infection). Cell type and time point are not known.

This clonotype was detected a few times. V is TRBV10-1 and J is TRBJ2-4, with 8 bases fitting TRBD2. Germline CDR1 WNHNN, CDR2 SYGVQD (reference sequence). The CDR3 is 14 amino acids. Trimming at V came to 10 bases and at J to 11 bases, leaving 16 bases not matched to a gene. The CDR3 spells CATSPGLAQEVQYF. DNA for the CDR3: TGCGCCACCAGCCCCGGACTAGCCCAGGAAGTTCAGTACTTC.

This clonotype has a handful of counts. The genes are TRBV7-3 and TRBJ1-2; D is unresolved. Germline CDR1 reads SGHTA; CDR2 reads FQGTGA. Between the trimmed V and J ends, which lost 5 bases and 7 bases, there was a span of 23 bases. The CDR3 consists of 16 residues. The CDR3 sequence: CASSPKVAELPLGYTF. For the CDR3, the DNA is TGTGCCAGCAGCCCGAAAGTGGCAGAACTTCCCCTTGGCTACACCTTC.

This chain connects TRBV2 to TRBJ2-4; D may correspond to TRBD1 or TRBD2 (5 bases each). With 6 bases removed from V and 1 base from J, the gap between germline ends came to 16 bases. This CDR3 comprises 16 residues. Germline V gene data show CDR1 as SNHLY and CDR2 as FYNNEI. The CDR3, as DNA: TGTGCCAGCAGGGACACCCGAGGGGCGGCCAAAAACATTCAGTACTTC. Its translation is CASRDTRGAAKNIQYF. The full variable domain, completed using reference TRBV2 and TRBJ2-4, is EPEVTQTPSHQVTQMGQEVILRCVPISNHLYFYWYRQILGQKVEFLVSFYNNEISEKSEIFDDQFSVERPDGSNFTLKIRSTKLEDSAMYFCASRDTRGAAKNIQYFGAGTRLSVL.

V gene TRBV24-1 combines with J gene TRBJ2-2; D not certain. From germline, CDR1 is KGHDR and CDR2 SFDVKD. Trimming stripped 5 bases from V and 1 base from J, with 10 bases between. There are 15 residues in the CDR3. DNA for the CDR3: TGTGCCACCAGTGGGGCAAGGGAGAACACCGGGGAGCTGTTTTTT. Translated: CATSGARENTGELFF.

With respect to this clonotype: Its ends do not fully match the called genes, so a read error is possible. This sequence joins TRBV11-2 and TRBJ2-1, with D unresolved. This CDR3 has 11 amino acids. CDR1 and CDR2 (germline): SGHAT, FQNNGV. This CDR3 is CASSSGPSDIF. As DNA, the CDR3 is TGTGCCAGCAGCTCGGGCCCCAGCGATATCTTC.

This chain uses TRBV6-6 with TRBJ1-3; D is uncertain. Germline lookup yields CDR1 MNHNY and CDR2 SVGAGI (reference sequence). This CDR3 has 12 residues. Trimming left V 7 bases short and J 4 bases short, with 8 bases between. The CDR3 protein is CASIHGGNTIYF. CDR3 in DNA: TGTGCCAGCATCCACGGGGGAAACACCATATATTTT.

The genes are TRBV20-1 and TRBJ1-5; 8 nucleotides agree with TRBD1. The CDR3 is made up of 12 amino acids. Germline V lookup: CDR1 DFQATT, CDR2 SNEGSKA (reference sequence). The J segment lost 8 bases and the V segment lost 4 bases, leaving 4 bases of the junction unmatched. DNA of the CDR3: TGCAGTGCTATGGACAGGGTGGAGCCCCAGCATTTT. Its translation: CSAMDRVEPQHF.

This clonotype showed up just a few times. V and J are TRBV6-6 and TRBJ2-4; D is undetermined. Germline values: CDR1 MNHNY, CDR2 SVGAGI (reference sequence). Trimming took off 2 bases at V and 2 bases at J, with 13 bases between the two ends. This CDR3 is built from 16 residues. This CDR3 is CASSYGIWRSKNIQYF. The CDR3 coding sequence is TGTGCCAGCAGTTACGGAATCTGGCGGTCCAAAAACATTCAGTACTTC.

Details on this clonotype: One end of the junction does not line up with germline, which may come from a read error. The V and J genes are TRBV18 and TRBJ2-5; D gene unclear. The germline V gene has CDR1 KGHSH and CDR2 LQKENI. The CDR3 is 14 amino acids. In DNA form, the CDR3 reads TGTGCCAGCTCACCCTGGGGTTTACAAGATACCCAGTACTTC. Encoded protein: CASSPWGLQDTQYF.

There are a few counts of this clonotype. The chain combines TRBV4-3 with TRBJ2-1; TRBD2 agrees at 9 bases. The junction had 9 bases not matched to a gene; V was cut back by 0 bases and J by 6 bases. This CDR3 spans 17 amino acids. CDR1 and CDR2 (germline): LGHNA, YSLEER. The CDR3 region is CASSQDPAGGYINEQFF. The DNA of the CDR3 is TGCGCCAGCAGCCAAGATCCTGCGGGGGGGTATATCAATGAGCAGTTCTTC.

This clonotype was counted ten times or more. The chain links TRBV5-1 to TRBJ2-5; D gene unclear. From germline, CDR1 is SGHRS and CDR2 YFSETQ. The CDR3 spans 13 residues. The V and J ends lost 2 bases and 5 bases respectively, with 10 bases between them. Here the CDR3 reads CASSFFPFETQYF. CDR3 nucleotides: TGCGCCAGCAGCTTCTTTCCCTTCGAGACCCAGTACTTC.

A few counts support this clonotype. Germline is not matched at one junction end, which may reflect a read error. The J gene is TRBJ1-4, the V gene TRBV12-3 or TRBV12-4; the match to TRBD1 covers 8 bases. CDR3 size: 14 residues. This chain's CDR3 is CASSPQGANEKLFF. Here the CDR3 DNA reads TGTGCCAGCAGTCCTCAGGGGGCTAACGAAAAACTGTTTTTT.

The genes are TRBV7-9 and TRBJ2-3; 8 bases map to TRBD1. V lost 5 bases and J lost 9; bases outside the gene matches: 7. The CDR3 is made up of 13 amino acids. Per the germline V gene, CDR1 is SEHNR and CDR2 is FQNEAQ (reference sequence). The CDR3 is CASSAGQGGTQYF. The DNA of the CDR3 is TGTGCCAGCAGCGCCGGACAGGGAGGCACGCAGTATTTT.

There are a few counts of this clonotype. J is TRBJ2-3 and V is TRBV12-3 or TRBV12-4; perhaps D is TRBD1 or TRBD2 (5 bases each). This CDR3 has 16 residues. The ends were cut back, 6 bases at V and 3 bases at J, with 19 bases in the middle. The CDR3, as DNA: TGTGCCAGCAGCAACCGGGACCCTAGGGGAACAGATACGCAGTATTTT. It yields the protein CASSNRDPRGTDTQYF.

This sequence joins TRBV5-1 and TRBJ2-1, with 11 positions matching TRBD2. The V gene end was trimmed by 0 bases and the J gene end by 7 bases; junction bases not matched to a gene: 9. This CDR3 spans 17 amino acids. Germline CDR1 reads SGHRS; CDR2 reads YFSETQ. The CDR3 region is CASSLVLSASGGNEQFF. CDR3 coding DNA: TGCGCCAGCAGCTTGGTCCTATCGGCTAGCGGGGGGAATGAGCAGTTCTTC.